These 4 T cell receptor beta chains share one sample of origin, sequenced in a study of blood T cell repertoires in COVID-19. Profiling relied on immunoSEQ multiplex PCR, and the TCRdb table lists in-frame clones only, not all of them. The data contain some 15,000 clones, about 88% of them seen just once; the ten biggest clones take up just under 30%. Sequencing used peripheral blood. These receptors originate from a human donor in a cohort sampled during active COVID-19.

This rearrangement joins TRBV30 to TRBJ2-1; the D is unclear. The length of the CDR3 is 11 residues. From germline, CDR1 is GTSNPN and CDR2 SVGIG (reference sequence). The V and J ends lost 3 bases and 6 bases respectively, with 6 bases between them. Written as DNA, the CDR3 is TGTGCCTGGAGCCACATCAATGAGCAGTTCTTC. It specifies CAWSHINEQFF.

The chain has TRBV4-2 and TRBJ1-2; TRBD1 is a possible D gene (5 bases). The V end was cut by 4 bases, the J end by 0 bases, with 21 bases between. Per the germline V gene, CDR1 is LGHNA and CDR2 is YNFKEQ. The CDR3 runs to 18 residues. The CDR3 loop reads CASSPSGVNLGTNYGYTF. CDR3 DNA sequence: TGTGCCAGCAGCCCATCGGGGGTAAATCTTGGGACTAACTATGGCTACACCTTC.

The chain joins TRBV11-2 to TRBJ1-1, with D hard to call. CDR1 is SGHAT and CDR2 is FQNNGV in the germline V gene. The CDR3 has 14 amino acids. The V end was cut by 3 bases, the J end by 2 bases, with 10 bases between. The CDR3 protein is CASSLGGFNTEAFF. CDR3 DNA: TGTGCCAGCAGCTTGGGAGGGTTTAACACTGAAGCTTTCTTT.

This clone was seen only a few times. The chain employs TRBV5-4 and TRBJ1-6; the D gene is possibly TRBD1 (5 bases). Looked up from germline, CDR1 is SGHNT and CDR2 is YYREEE (reference sequence). Trimming cost V 5 bases and J 14 bases, with 23 bases left between them. The CDR3 covers 15 residues. CDR3 loop: CASSFTGTGDGSLHF. CDR3 in DNA: TGTGCCAGCAGTTTTACCGGGACTGGCGACGGATCCCTCCACTTT.